This TCR beta chain was documented in a study of T cell responses to AZD1222 COVID-19 vaccine. Whole-study results and caveats: Vaccine-related CD4 TCRs covered spike, predominating at 160-218 and 743-854. Donors were largely white British and mainly female; clonal diversity was possibly underestimated.

As for this clone: Its antigen is not identified.

Trimming removed 5 bases at V and 2 bases at J, with 13 bases between. Germline V gene sequence: CDR1 SGHAT, CDR2 FQNNGV. CDR3 length equals 14 residues. Repertoires were generated with immunoSEQ multiplex PCR, while TCRdb's copy carries only in-frame clones and drops some. Of about 140,000 clones in the sample, over 65% were seen once. The material was peripheral blood, obtained on day 0 of AZD1222 vaccination. The clonotype originates from an adult in good health. This chain links TRBV11-2 with TRBJ2-7, with a possible D match to TRBD2 (6 bases). CDR3 in amino acids: CASSRDWPTYEQYF. CDR3 nucleotide sequence: TGTGCCAGCAGCCGGGACTGGCCTACCTACGAGCAGTACTTC.